This T cell receptor (beta chain) emerged from a study of early T cells in non-severe SARS-CoV-2 infection. CDR1 is LGHDT and CDR2 is YNNKEL in the germline V gene (reference sequence). This CDR3 contains 19 residues. V lost 1 base, J lost 7 bases, and 18 bases stayed unmatched. Using its own MiXCR run on the 5' RACE reads, TCRdb lists one record per CDR3 protein. In the table there are about 60,000 distinct CDR3 sequences, roughly a fifth of which are singletons. The gene calls are TRBV3-1 and TRBJ2-1, with TRBD2 matching over 8 bases. This sequence originates from an adult who was a healthcare worker with PCR-confirmed SARS-CoV-2 infection or an uninfected control (not recorded which). Sequencing used whole blood, obtained at baseline. In DNA, the CDR3 is TGTGCCAGCAGCCAAGGATTAGGGATAGCGGGGTTTCGAGGGAATGAGCAGTTCTTC. It codes for CASSQGLGIAGFRGNEQFF.